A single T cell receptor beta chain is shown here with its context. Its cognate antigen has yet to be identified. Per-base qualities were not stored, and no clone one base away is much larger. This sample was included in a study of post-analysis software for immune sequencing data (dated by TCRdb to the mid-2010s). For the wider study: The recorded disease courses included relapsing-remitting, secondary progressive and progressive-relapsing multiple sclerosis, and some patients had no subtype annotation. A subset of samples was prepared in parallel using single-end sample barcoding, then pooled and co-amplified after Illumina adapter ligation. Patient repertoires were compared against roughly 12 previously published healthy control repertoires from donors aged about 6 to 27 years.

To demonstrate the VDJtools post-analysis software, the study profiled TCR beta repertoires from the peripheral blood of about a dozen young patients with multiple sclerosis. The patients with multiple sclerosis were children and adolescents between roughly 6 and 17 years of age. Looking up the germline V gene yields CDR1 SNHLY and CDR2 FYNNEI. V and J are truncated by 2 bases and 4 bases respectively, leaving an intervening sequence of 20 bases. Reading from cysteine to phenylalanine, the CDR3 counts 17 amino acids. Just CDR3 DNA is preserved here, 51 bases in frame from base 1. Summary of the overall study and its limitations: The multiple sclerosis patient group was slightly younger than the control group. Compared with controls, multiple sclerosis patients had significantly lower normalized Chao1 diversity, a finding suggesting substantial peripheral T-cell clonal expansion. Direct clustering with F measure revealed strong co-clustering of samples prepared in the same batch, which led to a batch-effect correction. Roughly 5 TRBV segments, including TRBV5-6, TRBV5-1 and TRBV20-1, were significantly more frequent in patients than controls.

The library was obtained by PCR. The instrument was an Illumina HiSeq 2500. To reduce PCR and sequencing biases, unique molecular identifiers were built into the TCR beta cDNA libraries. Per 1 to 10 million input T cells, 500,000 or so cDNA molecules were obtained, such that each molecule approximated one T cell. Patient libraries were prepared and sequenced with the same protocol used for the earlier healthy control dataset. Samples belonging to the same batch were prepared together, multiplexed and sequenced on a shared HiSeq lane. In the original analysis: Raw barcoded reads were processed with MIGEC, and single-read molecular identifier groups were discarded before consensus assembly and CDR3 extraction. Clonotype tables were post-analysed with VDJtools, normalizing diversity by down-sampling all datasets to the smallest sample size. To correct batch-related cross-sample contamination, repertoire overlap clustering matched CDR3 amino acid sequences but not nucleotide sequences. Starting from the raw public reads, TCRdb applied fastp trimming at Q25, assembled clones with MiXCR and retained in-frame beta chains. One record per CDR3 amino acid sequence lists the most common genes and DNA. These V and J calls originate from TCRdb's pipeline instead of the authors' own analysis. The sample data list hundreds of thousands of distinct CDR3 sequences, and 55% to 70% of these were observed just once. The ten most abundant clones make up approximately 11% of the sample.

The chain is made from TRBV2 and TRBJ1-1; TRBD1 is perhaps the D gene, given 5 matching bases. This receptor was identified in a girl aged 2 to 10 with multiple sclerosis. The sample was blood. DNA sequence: TGTGCCAGCAGTGAACAGGGATCAGATTCCTTCCCCACTGAAGCTTTCTTT. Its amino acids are CASSEQGSDSFPTEAFF.